Presented here are 6 T cell receptor beta chains from one specimen sequenced in a study of Graves' ophthalmopathy and Graves' hyperthyroidism. The TCR beta CDR3 regions underwent amplification from RNA transcripts. In the first round, RT-PCR was carried out with HTBI primers, and a multiplex PCR formed the second round. TCRdb called the multiplex PCR reads again in MiXCR, with one record for every CDR3 protein. The sample contains more than 1,000,000 distinct CDR3 sequences, about two fifths of which appear only once. The sample taken for sequencing was peripheral blood or thyroid tissue (not recorded which). The receptor set was obtained from an adult man with Graves' hyperthyroidism.

This clonotype was counted many times. V and J are TRBV7-6 and TRBJ1-5; 9 nucleotides line up with TRBD1. The CDR3 consists of 15 residues. Trimming removed 5 bases from V and 3 bases from J; junction bases left unmatched: 5. Germline loops: CDR1 SGHVS, CDR2 FNYEAQ. CDR3 sequence (DNA): TGTGCCAGCAGCGAAACAGGGGGCGCCAATCAGCCCCAGCATTTT. Its protein product is CASSETGGANQPQHF.

This clonotype was seen many times. The rearrangement joins TRBV2 to TRBJ1-6; no reliable D call. Trimming took off 1 base at V and 12 bases at J, with 4 bases between the two ends. This CDR3 contains 11 residues. The germline V gene has CDR1 SNHLY and CDR2 FYNNEI. CDR3 in amino acids: CASSEVQPLHF. In DNA form, the CDR3 reads TGTGCCAGCAGTGAAGTCCAACCCCTCCACTTT.

V usage is TRBV28 and J usage is TRBJ1-2; D is uncertain. Germline V lookup: CDR1 MDHEN, CDR2 SYDVKM. Trimming removed 5 bases from V and 0 bases from J, with 10 bases in between. CDR3 length equals 14 residues. The CDR3 DNA reads as TGTGCCAGCAGTACTCTAACGACTAACTATGGCTACACCTTC. Its protein is CASSTLTTNYGYTF.

This chain connects TRBV5-1 to TRBJ1-2; tentative D call: TRBD1 (6 bases). The length of the CDR3 is 14 residues. The germline CDR1 and CDR2 sequences are SGHRS and YFSETQ. Trimming took 1 base from V and 8 from J, leaving 15 bases between them. In nucleotides, the CDR3 is TGCGCCAGCAGCTTGACGGGGGCAGGGGAAGGCTACACCTTC. It encodes CASSLTGAGEGYTF.

This chain links TRBV10-3 with TRBJ2-3; TRBD2 matches 9 bases. The trim removed 4 bases at V and 1 base at J, leaving 0 bases unmatched. Germline lookup yields CDR1 ENHRY and CDR2 SYGVKD. This CDR3 comprises 14 residues. For the CDR3, the DNA is TGTGCCATCAGTGCTAGCGGGGGCACAGATACGCAGTATTTT. It is translated as CAISASGGTDTQYF.

In its sample, this clonotype was seen many times. This rearrangement joins TRBV4-3 to TRBJ2-7; 8 bases are shared with TRBD2. The V gene end was trimmed by 1 base and the J gene end by 6 bases; junction bases not matched to a gene: 14. The germline CDR1 and CDR2 sequences are LGHNA and YSLEER. There are 17 residues in the CDR3. In DNA, the CDR3 is TGCGCCAGCAGCCAAGTTATAAGCGGGAGATTGGGCATCGAGCAGTACTTC. This translates into CASSQVISGRLGIEQYF.